This T cell receptor beta chain was captured in a study of cytomegalovirus exposure and HLA in healthy donors (dated by TCRdb to the late 2010s). Broadly, across the study: An earlier analysis of approximately 640 of the donors reported approximately 300 Gb of sequence data and some 120 million unique TCR beta sequences from about 200 million T cells. Roughly 300 gigabases of sequencing data and tens of millions of unique TCR sequences were included in an early release covering 550 to 800 HLA-typed donors. The genetic ancestry cluster associated with self-reported Caucasian donors included 81% of the approximately 410 genotyped donors. The study was designed to test whether signatures of past pathogen exposure could be identified by cataloging public T cell receptors. Using immunosequencing, the study profiled T cell repertoires from about 610 subjects and related those repertoires to cytomegalovirus serostatus. A separate validation cohort of over a hundred different subjects was used in addition to the roughly 700-subject first cohort. To predict cytomegalovirus infection status, the study brought together high-throughput TCR immunosequencing, statistical association of individual TCRs with disease status, and machine learning. In a later analysis, previously published TCR beta repertoires from some 640 donors were re-analyzed and high-resolution HLA genotyping was added so that TCR occurrence patterns could be studied. In the later analysis, no new phenotypic data were used to find candidate immune exposures; instead, reliance was placed on TCR beta sequences and their occurrence across donors. In an earlier analysis of 587 of the donors, high-throughput TCR beta sequencing was used to judge whether each TCR beta V gene segment behaved as functional or pseudogenic. Donor age, sex, ethnicity and CMV serostatus were compiled alongside the repertoire data. Genome-wide SNP genotypes for about three fifths of the roughly 700 donors were used in a later genetic analysis, which treated that subset as a discovery cohort. All discovery cohort repertoires had been generated using a single sequencing platform. Both class I and class II loci were covered by HLA typing, at four-digit resolution. The number of donors typed differed by locus, with about 629-630 for A, B, C, DRB1 and DQB1, roughly 520 for DQA1, approximately 570 for DPA1, and some 440 for DPB1. Because of strong linkage in the cohort, four to six DR-DQ haplotypes were treated as single units for association and clustering. Among 300 to 500 genotyped donors of the cohort, an average of approximately 200,000 unique TCR beta nucleotide sequences was sequenced per donor, of which approximately 19% were non-productive.

A distance of 9 bases separates the germline ends of V and J, which lose 4 bases and 2 bases respectively. The CDR3, cysteine through phenylalanine, is 13 amino acids long. CDR3 DNA is the only sequence kept; it has 39 bases, read in frame from the first base. The germline V gene supplies CDR1 SQVTM and CDR2 ANQGSEA. What the study reported, not specific to this receptor: Cytomegalovirus status was reported to be diagnosed by the classifier with high specificity and sensitivity in both the original and validation cohorts. According to the authors, the approach could potentially be generalized to other disease states and immunological phenotypes. Most TCR sequences were seen in very few donors, while some public TCRs were found in many individuals. V-gene and J-gene trimming of TCR beta chains was associated with a missense DCLRE1C variant in a later genetic analysis, and the association was replicated in an independent cohort. Some 16 rarely observed V segments, including chromosome 9 orphons, were excluded from the earlier analysis of 550 to 700 of the donors because counts were too low. This cohort had only TCR beta chains sequenced, and the lack of alpha or paired-chain data limited which features could be detected. Because the 87-base-pair reads could not distinguish some IMGT-functional V segments, including TRBV6-2 and TRBV6-3, those segments were excluded. Most CMV-associated TCR beta chains appeared to be HLA-restricted in a later analysis, and the HLA associations seemed to be driven largely by CMV exposure. For the cohort, immune exposure information was limited to CMV serostatus. A later analysis associated about 17,000 TCR beta sequences with specific HLA alleles at a false discovery rate of 0.05. HLA typing was unavailable for some donors at each locus, so association tests used only the typed subset. According to a later genetic analysis, donors in an Asian-associated ancestry cluster had fewer N-insertions in productive TCRs than the roughly 700-donor mean. Compared with equally common non-associated chains, HLA-associated TCR beta chains in a later analysis were more clonally expanded and had lower generation probabilities. According to a later analysis, TCR association rates differed among HLA loci, with DRB1 alleles showing the most associated TCRs and HLA-C alleles showing the fewest. An earlier analysis of roughly 570 of the donors showed that most TCR beta V segments appeared in productive rearrangements either about 87% or about 30% of the time, which broadly matched IMGT annotations. Roughly uniform sequencing depth across donors was assumed in presence/absence analyses, although this assumption may not hold. A few of the identified cytomegalovirus-associated TCR beta chains were confirmed in vitro to be specific for cytomegalovirus antigens. The study gave a list of 150 to 200 TCR beta chains associated with cytomegalovirus. A further reported finding was that TCR beta sequences accurately predicted the HLA-A and HLA-B alleles for most subjects in the first cohort. Strong co-occurrence of HLA alleles, especially DR and DQ, made assigning TCR associations to individual alleles difficult. According to a later analysis, parvovirus B19, influenza, CMV and Epstein-Barr virus appeared linked to several top co-occurrence clusters. Correlated functional status among segregating V segments might be attributable to linkage disequilibrium, but an unknown experimental factor could not be ruled out. A group of highly shared sequence variants was considered likely to be a technical artifact of the sequencing pipeline.

In total, fewer than 750 healthy bone marrow donors made up the cohort. At the time of sampling, all cohort members were nominally healthy, though unrecorded immune exposures were likely present. The donor tested CMV seronegative and was one of the 352 seronegative cohort members. A peripheral blood sample was provided by each donor, and peripheral blood mononuclear cells were used for TCR beta sequencing. Genomic DNA extraction from the blood cell samples was performed with the Qiagen DNeasy Blood Extraction Kit. As concerns this clone: This clone's antigen is unknown. One base away there is no much larger clone; base qualities are not given.

Libraries were built with the immunoSEQ multiplex PCR assay. For the multiplex PCR, a mixture combining 60 forward primers for TCR Vbeta segments and 13 reverse primers for TCR Jbeta segments was used. The CDR3 region of rearranged TCR beta genes was amplified from genomic DNA by a multiplex PCR assay. The Illumina HiSeq System was used to sequence the amplified TCR beta libraries as 87-base-pair reads. The paper's processing steps were these. In a later analysis, tens of millions of unique TCR beta chains were counted across the 500 to 850 repertoires, and roughly 10 million of these chains were shared by at least two donors. Raw reads were error-corrected and collapsed into unique sequences with a nearest-neighbor algorithm that merged closely related sequences to remove PCR and sequencing errors. V, D and J gene segments were assigned by aligning CDR3 sequences to IMGT reference sequences. For a sequence to be retained, a match of at least six nucleotides was required to both a V gene segment and a J gene segment. Rearrangements were classified as productive when the CDR3 lacked stop codons and remained in frame with V and J, and all other rearrangements were classified as non-productive. CDR3 was defined according to IMGT convention as the region running from the second conserved V-encoded cysteine to the conserved J-encoded phenylalanine. In an earlier analysis of 500 to 650 of the donors, sequences lacking an unambiguous match to a single V gene segment were excluded. An earlier analysis of a few hundred of the donors called V segments functional above 56.7% productive rearrangements and segregating when the between-donor standard deviation exceeded 5%. A statistical classification framework was developed to diagnose cytomegalovirus status using the catalog of TCR beta chain sequences. A later analysis assigned V and J genes by comparing TCR nucleotide sequences with IMGT/GENE-DB human TR gene sequences. A later analysis assigned CDR3 sequences and most-parsimonious VDJ recombination scenarios with the TCRdist pipeline. In a later analysis, each TCR beta chain was defined by its CDR3 amino acid sequence together with its V-gene family, and reads lacking a unique V-gene family were excluded. A later analysis removed 500 to 600 highly shared, low-generation-probability nucleotide sequences to deal with suspected cross-contamination and a sequencing artifact. A later analysis calculated a clonal expansion index for each public chain from normalized within-repertoire ranks of inferred template counts. Generation probabilities in a later analysis came from a VDJ recombination model fitted to out-of-frame rearrangements, and those results were checked against IGoR. A later analysis scored TCR-TCR, TCR-HLA and TCR-CMV co-occurrence with hypergeometric tests, applying a repertoire-size bias correction to TCR pairs. To estimate false discovery rates, a later analysis permuted the HLA or CMV assignments 20 times. In a later analysis, co-occurring TCRs were grouped using DBSCAN, and TCRdist sequence similarity was added for clustering within HLA-allele-positive subsets. Repertoires with fewer than 30,000 or more than 120,000 public chains, plus five repertoires with anomalous nucleotide sharing, were excluded from co-occurrence clustering. What TCRdb holds here is the immuneACCESS table cut down to in-frame rearrangements. Part of the clones is not present; checked against another copy, under half of the missing clones reflect an unresolved V gene, and the others are unexplained. For V, J and clone size, that table is used; D and trimming come from the DNA. The sample table holds a few hundred thousand clones, of which about four fifths were seen once. Of the sample, 2.9% falls within the top ten clones.

The receptor comes from a man aged 30-40 years in good health and CMV-seronegative. Sample: PBMCs. The chain is made from TRBV29-1 and TRBJ2-1, with an unclear D gene assignment. The nucleotide sequence is given as TGCAGCGTTGTGGCCGAACCCTACAATGAGCAGTTCTTC. This translates into CSVVAEPYNEQFF.